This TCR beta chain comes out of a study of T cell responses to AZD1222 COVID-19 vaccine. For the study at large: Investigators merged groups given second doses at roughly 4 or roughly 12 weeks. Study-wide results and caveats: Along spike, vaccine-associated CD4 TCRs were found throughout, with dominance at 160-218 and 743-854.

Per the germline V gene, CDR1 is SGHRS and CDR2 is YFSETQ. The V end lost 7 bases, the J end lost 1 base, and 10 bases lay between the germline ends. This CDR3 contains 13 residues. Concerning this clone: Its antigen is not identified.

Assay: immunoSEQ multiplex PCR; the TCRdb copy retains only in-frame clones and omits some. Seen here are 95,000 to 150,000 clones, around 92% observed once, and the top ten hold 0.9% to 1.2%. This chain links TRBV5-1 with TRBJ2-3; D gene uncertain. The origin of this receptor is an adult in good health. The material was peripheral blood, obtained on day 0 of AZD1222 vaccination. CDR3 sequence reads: CASDEQGTDTQYF. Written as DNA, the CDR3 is TGCGCCAGCGATGAGCAGGGCACAGATACGCAGTATTTT. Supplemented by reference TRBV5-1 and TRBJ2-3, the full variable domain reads KAGVTQTPRYLIKTRGQQVTLSCSPISGHRSVSWYQQTPGQGLQFLFEYFSETQRNKGNFPGRFSGRQFSNSRSEMNVSTLELGDSALYLCASDEQGTDTQYFGPGTRLTVL.